This T cell receptor beta chain was retrieved from a study of blood T cell repertoires in COVID-19. Study context: PBMCs, B-cell-depleted T cells, or T cells were the source of the cDNA or gDNA that made up the material.

This CDR3 comprises 16 residues. CDR1 and CDR2 from the germline V gene are MDHEN and SYDVKM. V lost 3 bases to trimming and J lost 2 bases; unmatched junction nucleotides: 5. Enrollment of patients from Seattle took place during active infection, with longitudinal follow-up. How the authors handled the data: Amplification of reference gene primers provided the estimated nucleated cell counts. Using immunoSEQ multiplex PCR, the repertoire was profiled, and TCRdb retains in-frame clones only, with some absent. The V and J calls and clone size come from that table; D and trimming were worked out from the DNA. The table lists approximately 200,000 clones, around four fifths of them singletons.

The chain couples TRBV28 to TRBJ2-1, with 9 bases lining up with TRBD1. This TCR came from a woman older than 75 with COVID-19, enrolled during active disease. The specimen sequenced was peripheral blood. CDR3 loop: CASSLAGQGTYNEQFF. The CDR3 DNA is TGTGCCAGCAGTTTGGCGGGACAGGGCACCTACAATGAGCAGTTCTTC.